The 20 T cell receptor beta chains presented below share a single source sample, sequenced in a study of blood T cell repertoires in COVID-19. The protocol was immunoSEQ multiplex PCR, while the TCRdb copy is restricted to in-frame clones and leaves out a portion. The sample lists 250,000 to 350,000 clones, approximately 84% occurring once. The sample taken for sequencing was peripheral blood. Receptor source: a human donor with COVID-19, enrolled during active disease. The donor label of this sample is uncertain.

The rearrangement uses TRBV7-9 and TRBJ2-3, with D perhaps TRBD2 (5 bases). Germline CDR1 and CDR2: SEHNR and FQNEAQ (reference sequence). V was trimmed by 5 bases and J by 0 bases, leaving 15 bases between them. The CDR3 length is 16 residues. The CDR3 loop reads CASSPRAGLSTDTQYF. As DNA, the CDR3 is TGTGCCAGCAGCCCCCGAGCAGGACTTAGCACAGATACGCAGTATTTT.

The rearrangement joins TRBV5-1 to TRBJ2-7, with D possibly TRBD2 on 5 matching bases. This CDR3 has 13 amino acids. V was pared by 3 bases and J by 0 bases, with 7 bases between. CDR1 and CDR2 from the germline V gene are SGHRS and YFSETQ. CDR3 sequence: CASSWAGSYEQYF. CDR3 coding DNA: TGCGCCAGCAGCTGGGCGGGCTCCTACGAGCAGTACTTC.

The chain couples TRBV7-9 to TRBJ2-3, with 8 bases matching TRBD2. With 5 bases clipped from V and 3 bases from J, the junction kept 13 bases outside the gene matches. This CDR3 spans 17 amino acids. Germline CDR1 SEHNR, CDR2 FQNEAQ (reference sequence). CDR3 nucleotides: TGTGCCAGCAGCCCTAACCCGTCCGGGAGGGTGACAGATACGCAGTATTTT. It specifies CASSPNPSGRVTDTQYF.

The chain employs TRBV6-5 and TRBJ1-1; TRBD1 matches 8 bases. The CDR3 totals 14 residues. The trim removed 5 bases at V and 3 bases at J, leaving 5 bases unmatched. Germline CDR1 MNHEY, CDR2 SVGAGI. The CDR3: CASSRGQADTEAFF. CDR3 coding DNA: TGTGCCAGCAGTCGGGGACAGGCCGACACTGAAGCTTTCTTT.

This rearrangement joins TRBV13 to TRBJ2-1, with 8 bases identical to TRBD1. Germline V lookup: CDR1 PRHDT, CDR2 FYEKMQ (reference sequence). Germline trimming cut 2 bases from V and 4 bases from J; bases unmatched to any gene: 10. The CDR3 totals 17 residues. As DNA, the CDR3 is TGTGCCAGCAGCTTAAGCCGGACAGGGTCCCGTTACAATGAGCAGTTCTTC. It codes for CASSLSRTGSRYNEQFF.

This sequence joins TRBV6-4 and TRBJ1-5; TRBD1 aligns across 9 bases. Germline assignment: CDR1 MRHNA and CDR2 SNTAGT. The V gene end was trimmed by 6 bases and the J gene end by 4 bases; junction bases not matched to a gene: 10. This CDR3 comprises 16 residues. The CDR3 protein is CASSDGPDRGNQPQHF. The CDR3, as DNA: TGTGCCAGCAGCGATGGCCCAGACAGGGGGAATCAGCCCCAGCATTTT.

The chain employs TRBV28 and TRBJ1-1, with D uncertain. The V end was cut by 6 bases, the J end by 7 bases, with 9 bases between. This CDR3 spans 11 amino acids. Looked up from germline, CDR1 is MDHEN and CDR2 is SYDVKM. CDR3 residues: CASRTEDEAFF. As DNA, the CDR3 is TGTGCCAGCAGGACCGAGGATGAAGCTTTCTTT.

The V call is TRBV7-2, the J call TRBJ2-5, with D possibly matching TRBD1 (6 bases). The germline CDR1 and CDR2 sequences are SGHTA and FQGNSA. The CDR3 sequence is 14 residues long. Trimming removed 1 base from V and 3 bases from J, with 9 bases in between. The CDR3 DNA sequence: TGTGCCAGCAGCTTAGATCCAGGGGAAGAGACCCAGTACTTC. Residues: CASSLDPGEETQYF.

This clone occurred once. The chain carries TRBV6-2 or TRBV6-3 and TRBJ2-7, with D perhaps TRBD1 (6 bases). Germline V gene data show CDR1 as MNHEY and CDR2 as SVGEGT. The CDR3 is 14 amino acids. Trimming took 3 bases from V and 2 from J, leaving 11 bases between them. CDR3 coding DNA: TGTGCCAGCAGTTATCCGACAGGCGCCTACGAGCAGTACTTC. Its translation: CASSYPTGAYEQYF.

The chain couples TRBV7-2 to TRBJ1-1; TRBD1 agrees at 7 bases. J lost 1 base, V lost 5 bases, and 13 bases had no gene match. The CDR3 sequence is 17 residues long. Germline assignment: CDR1 SGHTA and CDR2 FQGNSA. The CDR3 is CASSPGTALHPNTEAFF. CDR3 coding DNA: TGTGCCAGCAGCCCCGGGACAGCCCTCCATCCGAACACTGAAGCTTTCTTT.

The chain couples TRBV2 to TRBJ2-1; D gene unclear. CDR3 length: 14 residues. V was trimmed by 6 bases and J by 7 bases, leaving 16 bases between them. The germline V gene encodes CDR1 SNHLY and CDR2 FYNNEI. CDR3 nucleotide sequence: TGTGCCAGCAGCCCCGCCGGGTTTCGAAATGAGCAGTTCTTC. Its protein product is CASSPAGFRNEQFF.

This rearrangement joins TRBV19 to TRBJ2-7; D is perhaps TRBD2 (5 bases). The V end was cut by 5 bases, the J end by 6 bases, with 17 bases between. Per the germline V gene, CDR1 is LNHDA and CDR2 is SQIVND (reference sequence). The CDR3 contains 14 residues. The CDR3 region is CASSEGYTLFEQYF. The CDR3 DNA reads TGTGCCAGTAGTGAGGGCTACACACTCTTCGAGCAGTACTTC.

The V call is TRBV29-1, the J call TRBJ2-5; no reliable D call. This CDR3 spans 13 amino acids. Germline V CDR1 and CDR2: SQVTM, ANQGSEA. V lost 1 base, J lost 5 bases, and 11 bases lay in between. Here the CDR3 reads CSVEGATEETQYF. The DNA for the CDR3 is TGCAGCGTTGAAGGAGCAACAGAGGAGACCCAGTACTTC.

This clone came up once. This chain joins TRBV7-3 and TRBJ2-1; 7 nucleotides align to TRBD2. Looked up from germline, CDR1 is SGHTA and CDR2 is FQGTGA. The CDR3 loop spans 15 amino acids. The ends lost 4 bases at V and 0 bases at J; junction bases unmatched: 3. The CDR3 protein is CASSSRLASYNEQFF. The CDR3 DNA reads as TGTGCCAGCAGCTCGCGACTAGCCTCCTACAATGAGCAGTTCTTC.

The rearrangement links TRBV6-1 to TRBJ1-1; 9 nucleotides agree with TRBD1. There are 14 residues in the CDR3. V was clipped by 3 bases and J by 5 bases; unmatched bases: 4. Looked up from germline, CDR1 is MNHNS and CDR2 is SASEGT. The CDR3 coding sequence is TGTGCCAGCAGTGACGGGACAGGGATAACTGAAGCTTTCTTT. This gives the protein CASSDGTGITEAFF.

The V and J genes are TRBV19 and TRBJ1-5; 8 positions match TRBD1. The CDR3 consists of 14 residues. V shed 5 bases and J 6 bases; nucleotides not matched to a gene: 6. The germline gives CDR1 LNHDA, CDR2 SQIVND (reference sequence). This CDR3 is CASSGQGGFQPQHF. The DNA of the CDR3 is TGTGCCAGTAGTGGACAGGGCGGCTTTCAGCCCCAGCATTTT.

The chain links TRBV7-6 to TRBJ2-7; 8 bases align to TRBD2. The germline CDR1 and CDR2 sequences are SGHVS and FNYEAQ. The CDR3 is 15 residues long. The junction had 8 bases not matched to a gene; V was cut back by 2 bases and J by 5 bases. The CDR3 loop is CASSLSAGGAHEQYF. CDR3 nucleotide sequence: TGTGCCAGCAGCTTAAGCGCGGGAGGAGCCCACGAGCAGTACTTC. Supplemented by reference TRBV7-6 and TRBJ2-7, the full variable domain reads GAGVSQSPRYKVTKRGQDVALRCDPISGHVSLYWYRQALGQGPEFLTYFNYEAQQDKSGLPNDRFSAERPEGSISTLTIQRTEQRDSAMYRCASSLSAGGAHEQYFGPGTRLTVT.

This chain connects TRBV2 to TRBJ2-1, with TRBD2 identical over 13 bases. This CDR3 comprises 17 residues. V trimming: 7 bases; J trimming: 4 bases; junction bases outside the gene matches: 10. CDR1 and CDR2 from the germline V gene are SNHLY and FYNNEI. The CDR3 DNA follows: TGTGCCAGCACCAAGGGACTAGCGGGATCGTTTTACAATGAGCAGTTCTTC. Residues: CASTKGLAGSFYNEQFF.

The V gene is TRBV19, the J gene TRBJ2-3, with 7 bases identical to TRBD1. The CDR3 sequence is 16 residues long. The germline CDR1 and CDR2 sequences are LNHDA and SQIVND (reference sequence). Trimming took 3 bases from V and 5 from J; bases not matched to a gene: 11. The CDR3 here is CASSMLGGAEVDTQYF. In DNA, the CDR3 is TGTGCCAGTAGTATGCTAGGGGGCGCAGAGGTAGATACGCAGTATTTT.

Only one count was recorded for this clone. The rearrangement joins TRBV30 to TRBJ2-3; possible D gene TRBD2, 6 bases. Looked up from germline, CDR1 is GTSNPN and CDR2 is SVGIG (reference sequence). V was cut by 7 bases and J by 0 bases, with 11 bases left in between. The length of the CDR3 is 13 residues. The CDR3 region has the DNA TGTGCCTCATTAGCGGCTAGCACAGATACGCAGTATTTT. It translates to CASLAASTDTQYF.